This T cell receptor (beta chain) was sequenced in a study of type 1 regulatory T cells. Study background: T-allo10 is a Tr1-enriched, alloantigen-specific CD4 T cell product made in vitro.

Germline values: CDR1 SEHNR, CDR2 FQNEAQ (reference sequence). The CDR3 has 13 residues. Trimming removed 4 bases at V and 0 bases at J, with 1 base between. TCRdb recomputed calls from the reads with MiXCR, one row per CDR3 protein. The sample holds approximately 90,000 distinct CDR3 sequences, 25% to 40% seen once. This clonotype was seen a few times. Source material: CD4+ T cells, either the whole sample or a sorted fraction (not recorded which). V and J are TRBV7-9 and TRBJ2-6; D remains unclear. This TCR came from a human donor in good health. The DNA of the CDR3 is TGTGCCAGCAGCTCCTCTGGGGCCAACGTCCTGACTTTC. Protein sequence: CASSSSGANVLTF. Together with reference TRBV7-9 and TRBJ2-6, the CDR3 gives the full variable domain: DTGVSQNPRHKITKRGQNVTFRCDPISEHNRLYWYRQTLGQGPEFLTYFQNEAQLEKSRLLSDRFSAERPKGSFSTLEIQRTEQGDSAMYLCASSSSGANVLTFGAGSRLTVL.